This T cell receptor beta chain was documented in a study of T cell repertoires in cytomegalovirus infection. Background on the study: Recently identified HLA-C-restricted CMV epitopes were among the peptides used. Public TCR beta signature analysis indicated the presence of both CMV infection and matching HLA type.

Each CDR3 protein gets one entry after TCRdb re-called the reads with MiXCR. The sample comprises roughly 730,000 distinct CDR3 sequences, 33% of which are singletons, and 15% to 20% rests with the top ten. Study results and caveats: Identification of carriers of CMV plus the relevant HLA was performed using cumulative public TCR beta family frequency. Dominant in the ex vivo response were TCR beta clonotypes restricted by HLA-C and specific for CMV.

In this sample, this clonotype turned up once. Its antigen remains unidentified. V was trimmed by 6 bases and J by 5 bases, leaving 12 bases between them. Germline V gives CDR1 MNHNY, CDR2 SVGAGI (reference sequence). The CDR3 sequence is 13 residues long. The receptor's source is a human donor in good health (CMV status not recorded). Some clones in this sample may be carry-over from other donors' samples. The specimen comprised cultured PBMCs, sampled from culture after CMV antigen stimulation. This chain uses TRBV6-6 with TRBJ2-3; no firm D call. The CDR3 DNA is TGTGCCAGCAGCCGCTTAGAGGTAGATACGCAGTATTTT. It translates to CASSRLEVDTQYF.